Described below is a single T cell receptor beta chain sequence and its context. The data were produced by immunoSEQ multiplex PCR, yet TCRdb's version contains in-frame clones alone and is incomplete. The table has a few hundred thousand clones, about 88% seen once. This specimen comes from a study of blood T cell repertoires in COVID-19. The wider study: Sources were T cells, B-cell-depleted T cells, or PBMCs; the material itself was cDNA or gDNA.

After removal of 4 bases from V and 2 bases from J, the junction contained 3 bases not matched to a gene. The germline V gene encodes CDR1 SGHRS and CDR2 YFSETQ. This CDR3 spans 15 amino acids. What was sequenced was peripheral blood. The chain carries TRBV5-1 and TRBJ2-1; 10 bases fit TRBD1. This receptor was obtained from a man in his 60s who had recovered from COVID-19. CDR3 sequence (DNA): TGCGCCAGCAGCGGAGGACAGGGGGCCTACAATGAGCAGTTCTTC. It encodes CASSGGQGAYNEQFF.